This TCR beta chain was captured by sequencing in a study of blood T cell repertoires in COVID-19 (dated by TCRdb to the early 2020s). Regarding the complete study: Samples covering the acute and convalescent phases of COVID-19 were provided by collaborators in the United States, Italy and Spain. Where HLA class I and class II types were available, the types were taken from metadata supplied by the sample provider, not from assay-based typing. Nearly every sample came with metadata listing a de-identified subject ID, COVID-19 status, age in years and sex. The repertoires were made available in a free public database intended to serve as a resource for research on the immune response to SARS-CoV-2. The samples were drawn from two sources: the first 160 participants of the ongoing ImmuneRACE study, and 1,000 to 1,500 subjects contributed by 6 global collaborators. The material from the prospective study consisted of cDNA or gDNA derived from T cells, B-cell-depleted T cells, or PBMCs. The dataset comprised deeply sampled blood TCRbeta repertoires from subjects exposed to, actively infected with, or recovered from COVID-19.

TCRbeta CDR3 regions were amplified from genomic DNA using the immunoSEQ Assay, a bias-controlled multiplex PCR. As for the authors' bioinformatics: Nucleated cell counts per sample were estimated from amplification of reference gene primers within the assay. Sequence reads were collapsed and filtered to measure the absolute abundance of every unique TCRbeta CDR3 rearrangement. For each sample, productive Simpson clonality was calculated as the square root of Simpson's diversity index across productive rearrangements. TCRdb carries this immuneACCESS record with in-frame sequences only. Its versions omit some clonotypes, under half of them owing to an unresolved V gene in the studies checked, with the rest unexplained. V, J and clone size derive from that table, while D and trimming were established from the DNA sequence. Present in this sample are 180,000 or so clones, about 80% of which were seen just once. Approximately 2.4% of the sample lies in the top ten.

Inclusive of the bounding cysteine and phenylalanine, the CDR3 is 13 residues long. CDR3 DNA only is kept here, 39 bases in frame from base 1. V is trimmed back by 1 base and J by 8 bases, and the junction contains 2 bases that no gene match accounts for. The CDR1 and CDR2 encoded by the germline V gene (reference sequence) are SGHNT and YYREEE. Collaborating institutions collected whole blood in K2EDTA tubes following their own protocols. For TCRbeta analysis, collaborators shipped samples in one of three forms: frozen whole blood, isolated PBMCs, or DNA extracted from either of those sample types. General conclusions and limits of the study: How much clinical and demographic metadata was included differed by source and by participant, and the metadata was provided uncurated.

Turning to this clone: This receptor's antigen is unknown. There are no base qualities to consult, and no much larger clone falls within one base.

The specimen was peripheral blood. Recombination connected TRBV5-4 to TRBJ2-1; 8 middle bases align to TRBD1. This receptor was obtained from a human donor with acute or convalescent COVID-19. The donor label of this sample is uncertain. The DNA is TGTGCCAGCAGCTTGCAGGGGGCTGATGAGCAGTTCTTC. Its protein is CASSLQGADEQFF.